Listed below are T cell receptor beta chains from one sample, sequenced in a study of blood T cell repertoires in COVID-19. The repertoire was sequenced with immunoSEQ multiplex PCR; TCRdb's copy has only in-frame clones and lacks some. The sample lists more than 140,000 clones, around 90% seen once, with 1.5% in the top ten. Sequences were obtained from peripheral blood. These receptors were collected from a woman aged 60-75 years with acute or convalescent COVID-19. Both conserved end residues are part of each CDR3. Fields, in order: J gene, V gene, CDR3 protein.

TRBJ2-1	TRBV19	CASSVLQGNSYNEQFF
TRBJ1-6	TRBV27	CASSSREYGSPLHF
TRBJ2-7	TRBV2	CASKTSTGGATKQYF
TRBJ2-4	TRBV19	CASGTTGLAKNIQYF
TRBJ2-7	TRBV28	CASSTTAGQGFYEQYF
TRBJ1-6	TRBV6-5	CASSLLRDTNSPLHF
TRBJ2-3	TRBV6-5	CASSRGLSTDTQYF
TRBJ2-3	TRBV28	CASSFRDTQYF
TRBJ1-4	TRBV4-2	CASSQDRPGGKLFF
TRBJ1-5	TRBV28	CASSRTGTGFQPQHF
TRBJ1-3	TRBV5-5	CASSLENRGLGNTIYF
TRBJ2-5	TRBV11-3	CASSKGQQETQYF
TRBJ2-7	TRBV11-2	CASSSSLSGQGLYEQYF
TRBJ1-2	TRBV19	CASSIRRNGYTF
TRBJ1-1	TRBV7-3	CASSPGDRSRGAFF
TRBJ2-2	TRBV27	CASSPSVTGELFF
TRBJ2-2	TRBV30	CAWGGQGGSNTGELFF
TRBJ1-5	TRBV28	CASRMGGGNQPQHF
TRBJ1-3	TRBV14	CASSGLSSGNTIYF
TRBJ1-1	TRBV4-3	CASSQVAGQGRTEAFF
TRBJ1-3	TRBV7-9	CASSRAQGAGNTIYF
TRBJ2-7	TRBV29-1	CSVEQVGKGSYEQYF
TRBJ2-3	TRBV11-1	CASSFARDRGADTQYF
TRBJ2-1	TRBV7-2	CASSWGTGGLEQFF
TRBJ1-4	TRBV6-1	CASSDLGAGGEKLFF
TRBJ1-2	TRBV28	CASRDGDFSNTF
TRBJ1-2	TRBV4-1	CASSQDGGRVYGYTF
TRBJ1-1	TRBV19	CASSLTGNTEAFF
TRBJ1-2	TRBV5-4	CASSLNRVQYGYTF
TRBJ2-1	TRBV7-2	CASSPGQGSGLVSYNEQFF
TRBJ2-1	TRBV3-1/TRBV3-2	CASSQVAGGPVEQFF
TRBJ2-1	TRBV20-1	CSASPKQPGRGSGEQFF
TRBJ1-6	TRBV6-2/TRBV6-3	CASSFGNDSPLHF
TRBJ1-3	TRBV19	CASSAQGVAGNTIYF
TRBJ2-7	TRBV7-9	CASGGRSYEQYF
TRBJ2-6	TRBV7-2	CASSPAPGQRVSGANVLTF
TRBJ1-3	TRBV27	CASSPYRTGTGNTIYF
TRBJ1-1	TRBV5-1	CASSLRTENTEAFF
TRBJ1-1	TRBV27	CASRKQGSTEAFF
TRBJ1-6	TRBV30	CAGGGNSPLHF
TRBJ1-2	TRBV3-1/TRBV3-2	CASSQEPQENGYTF
TRBJ2-7	TRBV5-6	CASSLEWHYEQYF
TRBJ2-3	TRBV4-3	CASSQDRAALARSAQYF
TRBJ1-5	TRBV12-3/TRBV12-4	CASSPLSQPQHF
TRBJ2-3	TRBV4-3	CASSQAHGQGGSTDTQYF
TRBJ1-3	TRBV19	CASSITGGSGNTIYF
TRBJ1-5	TRBV2	CASSEFRGDQPQHF
TRBJ1-1	TRBV12-1	CASSPTQGHMNTEAFF
TRBJ2-7	TRBV5-5	CASSLGTGGYEQYF
TRBJ2-7	TRBV5-6	CASSLWTVSSYEQYF
TRBJ2-6	TRBV5-1	CASATGPLSGANVLTF
TRBJ2-1	TRBV19	CASSALDSNEQFF
TRBJ1-5	TRBV7-2	CASSPFGGNQPQHF
TRBJ2-1	TRBV11-3	CASSLDPGGSIYNEQFF